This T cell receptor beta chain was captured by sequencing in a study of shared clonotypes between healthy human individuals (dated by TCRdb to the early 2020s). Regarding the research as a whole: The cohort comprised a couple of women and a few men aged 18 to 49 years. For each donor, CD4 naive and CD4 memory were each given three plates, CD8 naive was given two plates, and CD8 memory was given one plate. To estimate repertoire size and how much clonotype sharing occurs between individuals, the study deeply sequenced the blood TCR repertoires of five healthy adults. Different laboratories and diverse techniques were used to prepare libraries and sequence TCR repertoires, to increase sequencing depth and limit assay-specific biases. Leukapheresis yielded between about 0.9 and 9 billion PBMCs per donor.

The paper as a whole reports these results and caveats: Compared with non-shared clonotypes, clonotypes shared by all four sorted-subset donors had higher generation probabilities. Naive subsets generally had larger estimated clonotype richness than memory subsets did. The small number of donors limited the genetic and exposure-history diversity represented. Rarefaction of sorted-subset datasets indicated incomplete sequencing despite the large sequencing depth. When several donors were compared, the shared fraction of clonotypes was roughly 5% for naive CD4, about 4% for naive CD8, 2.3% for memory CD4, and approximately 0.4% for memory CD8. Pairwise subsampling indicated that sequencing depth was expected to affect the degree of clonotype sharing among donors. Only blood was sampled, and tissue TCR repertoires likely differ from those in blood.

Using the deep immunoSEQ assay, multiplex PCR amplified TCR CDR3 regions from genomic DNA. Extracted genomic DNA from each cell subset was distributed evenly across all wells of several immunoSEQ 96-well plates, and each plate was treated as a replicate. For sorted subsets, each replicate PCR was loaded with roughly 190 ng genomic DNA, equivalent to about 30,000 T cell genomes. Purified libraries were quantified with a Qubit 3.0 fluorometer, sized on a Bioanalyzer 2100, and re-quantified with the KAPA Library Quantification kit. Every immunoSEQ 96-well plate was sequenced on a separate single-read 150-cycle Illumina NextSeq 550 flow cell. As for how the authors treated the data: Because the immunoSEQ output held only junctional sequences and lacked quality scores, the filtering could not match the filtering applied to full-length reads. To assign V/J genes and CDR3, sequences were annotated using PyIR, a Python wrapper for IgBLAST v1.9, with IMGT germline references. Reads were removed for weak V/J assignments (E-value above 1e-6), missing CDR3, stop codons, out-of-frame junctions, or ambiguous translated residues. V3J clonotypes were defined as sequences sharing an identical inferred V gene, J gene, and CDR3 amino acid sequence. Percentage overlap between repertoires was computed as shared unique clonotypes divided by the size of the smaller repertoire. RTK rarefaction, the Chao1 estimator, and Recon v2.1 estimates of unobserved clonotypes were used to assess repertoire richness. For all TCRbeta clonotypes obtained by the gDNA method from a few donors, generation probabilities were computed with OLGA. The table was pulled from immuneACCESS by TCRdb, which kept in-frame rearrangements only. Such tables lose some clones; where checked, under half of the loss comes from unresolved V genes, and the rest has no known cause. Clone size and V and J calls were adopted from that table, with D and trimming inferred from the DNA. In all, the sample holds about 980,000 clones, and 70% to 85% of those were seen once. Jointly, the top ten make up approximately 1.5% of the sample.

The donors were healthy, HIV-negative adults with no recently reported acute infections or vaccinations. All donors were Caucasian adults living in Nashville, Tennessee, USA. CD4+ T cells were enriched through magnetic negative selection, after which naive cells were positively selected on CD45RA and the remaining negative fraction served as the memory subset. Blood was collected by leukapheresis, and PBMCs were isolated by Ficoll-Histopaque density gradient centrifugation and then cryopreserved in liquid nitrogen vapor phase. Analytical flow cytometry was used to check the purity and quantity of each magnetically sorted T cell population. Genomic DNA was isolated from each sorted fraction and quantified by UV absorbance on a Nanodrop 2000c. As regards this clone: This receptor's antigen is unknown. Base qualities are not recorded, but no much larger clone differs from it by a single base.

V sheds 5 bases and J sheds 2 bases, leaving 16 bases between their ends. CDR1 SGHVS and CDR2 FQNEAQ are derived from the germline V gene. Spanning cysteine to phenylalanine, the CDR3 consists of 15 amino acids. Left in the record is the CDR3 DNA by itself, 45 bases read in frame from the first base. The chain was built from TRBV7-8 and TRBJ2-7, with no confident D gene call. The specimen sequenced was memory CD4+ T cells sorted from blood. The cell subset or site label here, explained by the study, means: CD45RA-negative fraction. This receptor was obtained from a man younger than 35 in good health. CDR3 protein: CASSPPLRSPYEQYF. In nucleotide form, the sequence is TGTGCCAGCAGCCCTCCCTTGCGGTCACCCTACGAGCAGTACTTC.